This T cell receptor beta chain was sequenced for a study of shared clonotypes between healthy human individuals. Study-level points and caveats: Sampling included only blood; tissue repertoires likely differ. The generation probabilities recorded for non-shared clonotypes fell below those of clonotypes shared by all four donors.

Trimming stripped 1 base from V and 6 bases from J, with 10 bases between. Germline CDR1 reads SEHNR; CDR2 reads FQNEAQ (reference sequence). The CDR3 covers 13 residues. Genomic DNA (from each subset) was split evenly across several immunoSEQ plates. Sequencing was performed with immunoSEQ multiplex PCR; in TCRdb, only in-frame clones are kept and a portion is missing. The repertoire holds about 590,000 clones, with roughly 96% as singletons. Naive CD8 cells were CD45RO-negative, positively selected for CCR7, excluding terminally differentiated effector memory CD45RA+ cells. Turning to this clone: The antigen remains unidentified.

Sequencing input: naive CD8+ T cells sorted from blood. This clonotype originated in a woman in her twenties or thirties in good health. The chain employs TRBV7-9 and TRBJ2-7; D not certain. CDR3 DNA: TGTGCCAGCAGCTTAGGGAGTACCGTCGAGCAGTACTTC. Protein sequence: CASSLGSTVEQYF. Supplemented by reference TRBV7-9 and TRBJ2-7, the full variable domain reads DTGVSQNPRHKITKRGQNVTFRCDPISEHNRLYWYRQTLGQGPEFLTYFQNEAQLEKSRLLSDRFSAERPKGSFSTLEIQRTEQGDSAMYLCASSLGSTVEQYFGPGTRLTVT.